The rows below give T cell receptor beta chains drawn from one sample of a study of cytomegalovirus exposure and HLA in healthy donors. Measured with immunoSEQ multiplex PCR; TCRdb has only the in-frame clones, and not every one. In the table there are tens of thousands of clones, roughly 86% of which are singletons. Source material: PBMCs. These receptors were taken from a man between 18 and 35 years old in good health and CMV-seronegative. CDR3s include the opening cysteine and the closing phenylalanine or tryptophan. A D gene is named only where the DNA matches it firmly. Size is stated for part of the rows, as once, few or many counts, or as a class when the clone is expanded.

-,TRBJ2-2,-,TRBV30,TGTGCCTGGAGTGTTAGGGGCACCGGGGAGCTGTTTTTT,CAWSVRGTGELFF
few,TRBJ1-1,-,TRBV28,TGTGCCAGCGCTCCAAGGGACACGTTGTCTGAAGCTTTCTTT,CASAPRDTLSEAFF
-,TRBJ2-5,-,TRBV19,TGTGCCAGTAGTATAGGGCAGGGCATCCAAGAGACCCAGTACTTC,CASSIGQGIQETQYF
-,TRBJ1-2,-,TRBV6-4,TGTGCCAGCAGTATGAACGGACACTCCTATGGCTACACCTTC,CASSMNGHSYGYTF
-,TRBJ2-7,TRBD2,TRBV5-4,TGTGCCAGCAGCGGGACTAGCTCTCGCGAGCAGTACTTC,CASSGTSSREQYF
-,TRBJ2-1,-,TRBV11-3,TGTGCCAGCAGCTTAGGTGCACCTCGACAGGTCGGCGGCAATGAGCAGTTCTTC,CASSLGAPRQVGGNEQFF
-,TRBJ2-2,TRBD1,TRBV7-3,TGTGCCAGCAGCTTTTCGGACAGGGGCCCGAACACCGGGGAGCTGTTTTTT,CASSFSDRGPNTGELFF
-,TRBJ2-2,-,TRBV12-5,TGTGCTAGTGGTTTCTTAGCGGCCGGGGAGCTGTTTTTT,CASGFLAAGELFF
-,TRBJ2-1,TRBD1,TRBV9,TGTGCCAGCAGCTCCCGGGACAGGGGTATCAATGAGCAGTTCTTC,CASSSRDRGINEQFF
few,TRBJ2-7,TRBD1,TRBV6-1,TGTGCCAGCAGCGTAAACAGGGGGTACGAGCAGTACTTC,CASSVNRGYEQYF
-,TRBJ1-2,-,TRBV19,TGTGCCAGTAGTATTACCTTCTCGGACTATGGCTACACCTTC,CASSITFSDYGYTF
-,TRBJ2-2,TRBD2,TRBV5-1,TGCGCCAGCAGCTTAGGACTAGCGGGAAACACCGGGGAGCTGTTTTTT,CASSLGLAGNTGELFF
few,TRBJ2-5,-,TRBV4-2,TGTGCCAGCAGCCAAGTGCGCGGGAATCAGTACTTC,CASSQVRGNQYF
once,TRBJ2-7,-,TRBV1,TGCACCAGCAGGTTCGCTGTCGGCGGACTAGCGGGGGCTTACGAGCAGTACTTC,CTSRFAVGGLAGAYEQYF
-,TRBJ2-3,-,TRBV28,TGTGCCAGCAGTTTATCCAGGGCAGATACGCAGTATTTT,CASSLSRADTQYF
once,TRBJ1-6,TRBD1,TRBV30,TGTGCCTGGAGTACTCCGGGACAGGGGGCAAGAAATTCACCCCTCCACTTT,CAWSTPGQGARNSPLHF
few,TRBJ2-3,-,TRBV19,TGTGCCAGTAGTCACAGGCGACCTAACCTCACAGATACGCAGTATTTT,CASSHRRPNLTDTQYF
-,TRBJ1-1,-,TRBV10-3,TGTGCCATCAGGAGGAAGCGGGGAATAGCAGGGGAAGTTCGGGCGAACACTGAAGCTTTCTTT,CAIRRKRGIAGEVRANTEAFF
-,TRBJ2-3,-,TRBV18,TGTGCCAGCTCACCCCCGCCGGGGACAGATACGCAGTATTTT,CASSPPPGTDTQYF
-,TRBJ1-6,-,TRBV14,TGTGCCAGCAGCCAAGTCCGGGTTTCTCCCCTCCACTTT,CASSQVRVSPLHF
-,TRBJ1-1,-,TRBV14,TGTGCCAGCAGCCAAGTTGGGGGGACGACCTACACTGAAGCTTTCTTT,CASSQVGGTTYTEAFF
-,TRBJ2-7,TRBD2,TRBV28,TGTGCCAGCAGTTCGGGGGGATTGGCCTACGAGCAGTACTTC,CASSSGGLAYEQYF
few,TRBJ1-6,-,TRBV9,TGTGCCAGCAGCGTAGATGGCAGGGCAATGGCACCCCTCCACTTT,CASSVDGRAMAPLHF
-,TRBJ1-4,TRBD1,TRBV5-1,TGCGCCAGCAGCCTTGAGGGACAGGCATATGAAAAACTGTTTTTT,CASSLEGQAYEKLFF
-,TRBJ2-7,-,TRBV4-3,TGCGCCAGCAGCCAAGAGGGCAGGGGAACCTACGAGCAGTACTTC,CASSQEGRGTYEQYF
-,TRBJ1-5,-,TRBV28,TGTGCCAGCAGTTTACCGCGGGGGGAAAGCAATCAGCCCCAGCATTTT,CASSLPRGESNQPQHF
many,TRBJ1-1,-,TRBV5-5,TGTGCCAGCTCCCTGGGCACGAACACTGAAGCTTTCTTT,CASSLGTNTEAFF
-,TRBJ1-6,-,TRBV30,TGTGCCTGCGGACACGTAGGGTCACCCCTCCACTTT,CACGHVGSPLHF
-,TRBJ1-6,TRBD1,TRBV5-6,TGTGCCAGCAGCTTGTACGGGACAGAGGATAATTCACCCCTCCACTTT,CASSLYGTEDNSPLHF
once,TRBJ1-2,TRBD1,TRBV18,TGTGCCAGCTCACATACCGGGACAGGGGCCCTTTTCTATGGCTACACCTTC,CASSHTGTGALFYGYTF
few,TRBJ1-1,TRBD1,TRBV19,TGTGCCAGTGTGCGACAGGGATTGAACACTGAAGCTTTCTTT,CASVRQGLNTEAFF
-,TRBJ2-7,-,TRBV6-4,TGTGCCAGCAGTGACTCGAATCTTGGGAGCTACGAGCAGTACTTC,CASSDSNLGSYEQYF
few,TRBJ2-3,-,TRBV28,TGTGCCAGCAGTTTCCGCAGGGATACGCAGTATTTT,CASSFRRDTQYF
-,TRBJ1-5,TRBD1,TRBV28,TGTGCCAGCAGTTCACACACAGGGGGAGGAGGTCAGCCCCAGCATTTT,CASSSHTGGGGQPQHF
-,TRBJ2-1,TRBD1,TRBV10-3,TGTGCCATCAGTGAAAGAACAGGGGCGGCTAGCAATGAGCAGTTCTTC,CAISERTGAASNEQFF
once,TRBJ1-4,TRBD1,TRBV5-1,TGCGCCAGCAGCGGTAGGGGGCTGAGTTATGAAAAACTGTTTTTT,CASSGRGLSYEKLFF
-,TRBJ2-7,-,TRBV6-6,TGTGCCAGCAGTTACGCGATGGGAGGCGAGCAGTACTTC,CASSYAMGGEQYF
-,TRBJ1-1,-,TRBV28,TGTGCCAGCAGTAGCGCAGGGTTTGAAGCTTTCTTT,CASSSAGFEAFF
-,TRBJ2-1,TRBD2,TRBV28,TGTGCCAGCAGTTTGGGGACTAGCGGGATCTCCTACAATGAGCAGTTCTTC,CASSLGTSGISYNEQFF
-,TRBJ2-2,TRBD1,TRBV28,TGTGCCAGCAGCCCGGGACAGATAAAGGCCGGGGAGCTGTTTTTT,CASSPGQIKAGELFF
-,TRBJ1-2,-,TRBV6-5,TGTGCCAGCAGTTACCAGGGCTATGGCTACACCTTC,CASSYQGYGYTF
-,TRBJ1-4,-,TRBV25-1,TGTGCCAGCAGTAAAGTAACAGGGAATGAAAAACTGTTTTTT,CASSKVTGNEKLFF
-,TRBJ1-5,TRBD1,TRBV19,TGTGCCAGTAGTACCACAGGGGGCTTTGGTGGTAATCAGCCCCAGCATTTT,CASSTTGGFGGNQPQHF
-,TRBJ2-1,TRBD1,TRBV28,TGTGCCAGCAGTTTATTGTCTGGGCAGGGGGTTTCGAGCTCCTACAATGAGCAGTTCTTC,CASSLLSGQGVSSSYNEQFF